This T cell receptor (beta chain) was captured by sequencing in a study of CD8+ T cells in alopecia areata. Study-level information: Treated individuals took tofacitinib by mouth, 5 to 10 mg twice daily. Study-wide results and limits: The treated group had a single nonresponder, limiting CD8+ expansion-response conclusions. Among patients, TCR sharing was less clear than in mice, a difference possibly due in part to HLA diversity in the patient population. Many expanded lesional clones remained in scalp and blood on tofacitinib.

Details on this clone: No antigen is known for it.

Extraction of RNA preceded its reverse transcription into cDNA, which served as the sequencing template. The data were produced by immunoSEQ multiplex PCR, yet TCRdb's version contains in-frame clones alone and is incomplete. The table has over 150,000 clones, around half seen once; the top ten hold roughly 10%. Treatment defined: oral pan-JAK inhibitor, 5-10 mg twice daily. The clonotype comes from a human donor with alopecia areata. The sequencing used CD8+ T cells sorted from blood, collected at week 24, from a patient treated with tofacitinib.

This CDR3 reads CSVLLEEAFF. CDR3 bases: TGCAGCGTTCTCCTGGAGGAAGCTTTCTTT. This sequence joins TRBV29-1 and TRBJ1-1; D remains ambiguous. Germline CDR1 SQVTM, CDR2 ANQGSEA. The CDR3 is 10 residues long. The V end lost 5 bases, the J end lost 8 bases, and 9 bases lay between the germline ends.